Below, 27 T cell receptor beta chains from the same sample are listed, as sequenced in a study of T-cell memory formation after mild COVID-19. TCRdb analysed the 5' RACE reads with MiXCR anew, one entry per CDR3 protein. The data contain approximately 100,000 distinct CDR3 sequences, roughly 12% of them singletons. The source material was PBMCs or a T cell subset sorted from them (not recorded which). Receptors originate from an adult woman who had mild COVID-19 (a few samples of this study predate the infection). Cell type and time point are not known.

The V and J genes are TRBV12-3 or TRBV12-4 and TRBJ2-1; 9 bases are shared with TRBD1. CDR3 length: 17 residues. V lost 5 bases to trimming and J lost 6 bases; unmatched junction nucleotides: 14. The chain's CDR3 is CASSPPGGQGTTNEQFF. DNA of the CDR3: TGTGCCAGCAGTCCACCCGGGGGACAGGGAACAACCAATGAGCAGTTCTTC.

This clonotype appeared many times. The rearrangement links TRBV6-5 to TRBJ2-1, with D tentatively TRBD2 (6 bases). CDR3 length: 13 residues. Trimming removed 4 bases from V and 5 bases from J, with 9 bases in between. Looked up from germline, CDR1 is MNHEY and CDR2 is SVGAGI. DNA of the CDR3: TGTGCCAGCAGTTTCGGGAGAAACAATGAGCAGTTCTTC. Encoded protein: CASSFGRNNEQFF.

The J gene is TRBJ2-7, the V gene TRBV12-3 or TRBV12-4; 8 bases are a match to TRBD1. The J segment lost 5 bases and the V segment lost 3 bases, leaving 9 bases of the junction unmatched. This CDR3 is 15 amino acids long. CDR3 bases: TGTGCCAGCAGTTTCCGGACAGGGTTCTTCCACGAGCAGTACTTC. Translating it yields CASSFRTGFFHEQYF.

This clonotype turned up a few times. This chain connects TRBV5-5 to TRBJ1-5; D gene unclear. The CDR3 has 15 amino acids. CDR1 is SGHKS and CDR2 is YYEKEE in the germline V gene (reference sequence). V lost 0 bases, J lost 0 bases, and 7 bases lay in between. The CDR3 DNA follows: TGTGCCAGCAGCTTGGTGGGAAATAGCAATCAGCCCCAGCATTTT. Protein sequence: CASSLVGNSNQPQHF.

This clonotype has a handful of counts. The V gene is TRBV5-1, the J gene TRBJ1-4; D may be TRBD1 (5 bases). Germline V gives CDR1 SGHRS, CDR2 YFSETQ. V was pared by 0 bases and J by 7 bases, with 10 bases between. The CDR3 consists of 14 residues. The DNA of the CDR3 is TGCGCCAGCAGCTTGGGGCAGGGCGGTGAAAAACTGTTTTTT. It codes for CASSLGQGGEKLFF.

This clonotype was counted a few times. The rearrangement links TRBV20-1 to TRBJ2-3; D not certain. This CDR3 has 10 residues. Trimming pared 4 bases from V and 6 bases from J, leaving 5 bases between. The germline V gene has CDR1 DFQATT and CDR2 SNEGSKA (reference sequence). The CDR3 sequence: CSANIDTQYF. CDR3 nucleotide sequence: TGCAGTGCTAATATCGATACGCAGTATTTT.

The chain uses TRBV2 and TRBJ2-3; 9 bases are a match to TRBD2. CDR1 and CDR2 (germline): SNHLY, FYNNEI. The CDR3 is 16 amino acids. J was trimmed by 7 bases and V by 7 bases; bases with no gene match: 15. The CDR3: CASTEDGGGAGNTQYF. DNA of the CDR3: TGTGCCAGCACCGAAGACGGCGGGGGGGCCGGAAATACGCAGTATTTT.

This clonotype was observed many times. The chain is built from TRBV7-9 and TRBJ2-7, with D perhaps TRBD2 (5 bases). The CDR3 loop spans 15 amino acids. V gave up 5 bases and J gave up 1 base, with 15 bases separating them. The germline V gene encodes CDR1 SEHNR and CDR2 FQNEAQ (reference sequence). CDR3 sequence (DNA): TGTGCCAGCAGCCTCCACAACGCGGGTTCCTACGAGCAGTACTTC. Residues: CASSLHNAGSYEQYF.

This clonotype was detected only a few times. The chain employs TRBV9 and TRBJ2-3; 9 positions agree with TRBD2. CDR1 is SGDLS and CDR2 is YYNGEE in the germline V gene. This CDR3 is 20 amino acids long. Trimming removed 4 bases from V and 6 bases from J; junction bases left unmatched: 24. CDR3 region: CASSSPEGGASGVHRDTQYF. In DNA form, the CDR3 reads TGTGCCAGCAGCTCCCCTGAAGGAGGGGCTAGCGGGGTGCACAGGGATACGCAGTATTTT.

The sample holds many counts of this clonotype. The V call is TRBV4-2, the J call TRBJ2-1, with TRBD2 matching over 9 bases. The CDR3 has 16 amino acids. Trimming at V came to 2 bases and at J to 5 bases, leaving 7 bases not matched to a gene. The germline CDR1 and CDR2 sequences are LGHNA and YNFKEQ. CDR3 amino acids: CASSQPAGTSHNEQFF. In nucleotides, the CDR3 is TGTGCCAGCAGCCAACCGGCGGGGACTAGCCACAATGAGCAGTTCTTC.

This clonotype occurred a few times. The chain recombines TRBV12-3 or TRBV12-4 with TRBJ2-1, with TRBD1 identical over 7 bases. V shed 5 bases, J shed 5 bases, and the junction held 6 bases outside the gene matches. The CDR3 spans 14 residues. This chain's CDR3 is CASSPGQKNNEQFF. The CDR3 DNA reads as TGTGCCAGCAGTCCGGGACAGAAGAACAATGAGCAGTTCTTC.

The sample holds many counts of this clonotype. The chain has TRBV20-1 and TRBJ1-5, with TRBD1 as a possible D gene (6 bases). This CDR3 spans 19 amino acids. Looked up from germline, CDR1 is DFQATT and CDR2 is SNEGSKA (reference sequence). The V end lost 0 bases, the J end lost 3 bases, and 24 bases lay between the germline ends. CDR3 amino acids: CSARDVGGLPGGFNQPQHF. CDR3 bases: TGCAGTGCTAGAGATGTAGGGGGGCTCCCCGGGGGCTTCAATCAGCCCCAGCATTTT.

This clonotype was found many times. The rearrangement links TRBV4-2 to TRBJ2-7; D is possibly TRBD1 (6 bases). Germline loops: CDR1 LGHNA, CDR2 YNFKEQ. Trimming removed 1 base at V and 3 bases at J, with 10 bases between. This CDR3 spans 14 amino acids. This chain's CDR3 is CASSQVGQIYEQYF. The CDR3 DNA is TGTGCCAGCAGCCAAGTCGGACAGATCTACGAGCAGTACTTC.

This sequence joins TRBV4-1 and TRBJ1-1; no firm D call. Deletions cut 1 base from V and 4 bases from J, with 13 bases between. Germline values: CDR1 MGHRA, CDR2 YSYEKL. The length of the CDR3 is 15 residues. CDR3 amino acids: CASSQVTHPATEAFF. The CDR3 DNA is TGCGCCAGCAGCCAAGTCACACACCCGGCCACTGAAGCTTTCTTT.

This clonotype was seen a handful of times. V and J are TRBV19 and TRBJ1-5; 8 nucleotides match TRBD1. This CDR3 has 15 amino acids. Germline V lookup: CDR1 LNHDA, CDR2 SQIVND (reference sequence). J gave up 5 bases and V 5 bases, and 8 bases lay outside the gene matches. In DNA, the CDR3 is TGTGCCAGTAGTCCTGGACAGGGATGGGATCAGCCCCAGCATTTT. Protein sequence: CASSPGQGWDQPQHF.

The CDR3, as DNA: TGTGCCTGGAGTGTATCTTCCGAGCAGTTCTTC. Translated, it gives CAWSVSSEQFF. The J gene is TRBJ2-1, the V gene TRBV30; no definite D call. Trimming removed 0 bases from V and 10 bases from J, with 7 bases in between. In germline, CDR1 is GTSNPN, CDR2 SVGIG (reference sequence). CDR3 length: 11 amino acids.

The chain has TRBV24-1 and TRBJ2-7, with a possible D match to TRBD1 (5 bases). Germline V gives CDR1 KGHDR, CDR2 SFDVKD. The CDR3 sequence is 14 residues long. Trimming stripped 7 bases from V and 2 bases from J, with 14 bases between. The CDR3 DNA sequence: TGTGCCACCAGCCCATCTCGGACACCCTACGAGCAGTACTTC. It specifies CATSPSRTPYEQYF.

The genes are TRBV7-2 and TRBJ1-4; the match to TRBD1 covers 8 bases. Germline trimming cut 1 base from V and 6 bases from J; bases unmatched to any gene: 4. Germline CDR1 reads SGHTA; CDR2 reads FQGNSA. The CDR3 sequence is 15 residues long. The CDR3 region has the DNA TGTGCCAGCAGCTTAGTCAACAGGGGGGATGAAAAACTGTTTTTT. As protein: CASSLVNRGDEKLFF.

The gene calls are TRBV4-2 and TRBJ2-1; possibly TRBD2 for D (5 bases). Deletions cut 2 bases from V and 1 base from J, with 9 bases between. This CDR3 has 15 residues. CDR1 and CDR2 (germline): LGHNA, YNFKEQ. DNA of the CDR3: TGTGCCAGCAGCCAATTGGAGGCGTCCTACAATGAGCAGTTCTTC. Protein: CASSQLEASYNEQFF.

There are a few counts of this clonotype. The chain employs TRBV7-8 and TRBJ2-1; D not certain. The germline V gene has CDR1 SGHVS and CDR2 FQNEAQ. V was pared by 2 bases and J by 1 base, with 6 bases between. The CDR3 spans 14 residues. The CDR3 DNA reads as TGTGCCAGCAGCTTACTCATGTCCTACAATGAGCAGTTCTTC. Its translation is CASSLLMSYNEQFF.

V gene TRBV10-3 combines with J gene TRBJ2-7, with a weak D call TRBD1 (6 bases). Germline V gives CDR1 ENHRY, CDR2 SYGVKD. CDR3 length: 15 amino acids. Trimming took 3 bases from V and 4 from J, leaving 16 bases between them. The CDR3 protein is CAISDQGGLLYEQYF. CDR3 DNA: TGTGCCATCAGTGATCAAGGGGGTCTCCTTTACGAGCAGTACTTC.

This clonotype occurred many times. The rearrangement links TRBV6-5 to TRBJ2-3, with TRBD2 matching 15 bases. Germline V gene sequence: CDR1 MNHEY, CDR2 SVGAGI. The ends lost 6 bases at V and 6 bases at J; junction bases unmatched: 4. This CDR3 region has 15 residues. CDR3: CASRPGTSGRDTQYF. The CDR3 DNA follows: TGTGCCAGCAGACCAGGGACTAGCGGGAGGGATACGCAGTATTTT.

This clonotype was picked up a small number of times. The gene calls are TRBV19 and TRBJ2-7; D remains unclear. There are 12 residues in the CDR3. The V and J ends lost 3 bases and 2 bases respectively, with 5 bases between them. Germline V gene sequence: CDR1 LNHDA, CDR2 SQIVND (reference sequence). The CDR3 here is CASSMGTYEQYF. In nucleotides, the CDR3 is TGTGCCAGTAGTATGGGCACCTACGAGCAGTACTTC.

This clonotype was counted between two and nine times. The chain has TRBV10-3 and TRBJ2-6; D is unclear. V was clipped by 3 bases and J by 4 bases, with 13 bases between them. CDR1 is ENHRY, CDR2 SYGVKD, per germline. The CDR3 is 16 residues long. CDR3 residues: CAISENGPAGANVLTF. The CDR3 nucleotides read TGTGCCATCAGTGAAAATGGTCCCGCGGGGGCCAACGTCCTGACTTTC.

This clonotype came up a few times. This chain uses TRBV5-1 with TRBJ2-7; TRBD2 might be the D (6 bases). From germline, CDR1 is SGHRS and CDR2 YFSETQ. V gave up 1 base and J gave up 0 bases, with 14 bases separating them. CDR3 length: 16 amino acids. The CDR3 reads CASSLLLGGHSYEQYF. CDR3 nucleotide sequence: TGCGCCAGCAGCTTGCTGCTGGGGGGTCACTCCTACGAGCAGTACTTC.

This chain connects TRBV15 to TRBJ1-1; D gene uncertain. The germline V gene encodes CDR1 LNHNV and CDR2 YYDKDF (reference sequence). The ends were cut back, 4 bases at V and 1 base at J, with 4 bases in the middle. The CDR3 runs to 12 residues. The DNA of the CDR3 is TGTGCCACCAGCACCTCGAACACTGAAGCTTTCTTT. This codes for CATSTSNTEAFF.

The V gene is TRBV20-1, the J gene TRBJ2-5, with unresolved D. This CDR3 has 17 amino acids. The V and J ends lost 0 bases and 1 base respectively, with 18 bases between them. CDR1 is DFQATT, CDR2 SNEGSKA, per germline (reference sequence). CDR3 nucleotides: TGCAGTGCTAGAGATGCCAGAACGGCCCTTATCCAAGAGACCCAGTACTTC. Protein: CSARDARTALIQETQYF.